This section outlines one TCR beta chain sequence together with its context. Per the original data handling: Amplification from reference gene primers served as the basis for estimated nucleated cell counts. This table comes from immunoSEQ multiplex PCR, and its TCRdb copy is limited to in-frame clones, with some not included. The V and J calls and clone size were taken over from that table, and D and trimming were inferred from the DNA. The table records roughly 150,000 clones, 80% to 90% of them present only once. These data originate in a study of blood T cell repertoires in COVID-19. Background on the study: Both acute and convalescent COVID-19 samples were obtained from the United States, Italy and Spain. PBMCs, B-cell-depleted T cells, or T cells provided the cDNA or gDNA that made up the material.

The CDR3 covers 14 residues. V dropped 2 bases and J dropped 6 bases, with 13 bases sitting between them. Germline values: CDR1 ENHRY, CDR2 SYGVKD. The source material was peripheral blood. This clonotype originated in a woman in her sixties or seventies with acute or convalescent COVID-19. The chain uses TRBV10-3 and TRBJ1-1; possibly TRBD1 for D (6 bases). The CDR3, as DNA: TGTGCCATCAGTGAGGGACGAACAGGGCCTGAAGCTTTCTTT. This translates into CAISEGRTGPEAFF.